This entry lists 12 T cell receptor beta chains sequenced from one sample in a study of blood T cell repertoires in COVID-19. Assay: immunoSEQ multiplex PCR; the TCRdb copy retains only in-frame clones and omits some. This table has 270,000 or so clones, approximately 86% appearing once. Sequenced: peripheral blood. The receptor source for this set is a man aged 40-49 years with active or convalescent COVID-19.

The chain employs TRBV6-5 and TRBJ1-5, with D perhaps TRBD1 (5 bases). Trimming left V 2 bases short and J 7 bases short, with 18 bases between. The germline CDR1 and CDR2 sequences are MNHEY and SVGAGI. This CDR3 spans 16 amino acids. CDR3 residues: CASSYLVTAPWQPQHF. The CDR3 DNA reads as TGTGCCAGCAGTTACCTCGTGACAGCACCATGGCAGCCCCAGCATTTT.

This clone was counted a single time. The chain employs TRBV4-2 and TRBJ1-6; 7 positions match TRBD1. Trimming cost V 0 bases and J 10 bases; bases outside gene matches: 6. CDR3 length: 15 residues. Germline V gene lookup returns CDR1 LGHNA and CDR2 YNFKEQ. The CDR3 spells CASSQEEDRKSPLHF. CDR3 in DNA: TGTGCCAGCAGCCAAGAGGAGGACAGGAAATCACCCCTCCACTTT.

This clone is a singleton in its sample. The chain couples TRBV11-2 to TRBJ1-2; the match to TRBD1 covers 9 bases. The J segment lost 4 bases and the V segment lost 5 bases, leaving 8 bases of the junction unmatched. Germline values: CDR1 SGHAT, CDR2 FQNNGV. This CDR3 comprises 15 residues. The CDR3 DNA follows: TGTGCCAGCAGCCCCACGGGACAGGGAGGCTATGGCTACACCTTC. It translates to CASSPTGQGGYGYTF.

The rearrangement links TRBV10-3 to TRBJ2-1; 13 positions match TRBD2. Germline trimming cut 8 bases from V and 7 bases from J; bases unmatched to any gene: 8. Looked up from germline, CDR1 is ENHRY and CDR2 is SYGVKD. The CDR3 has 15 residues. CDR3 sequence: CAIGAMTSGRNEQFF. The CDR3 DNA reads as TGTGCCATCGGTGCTATGACTAGCGGGAGGAATGAGCAGTTCTTC.

This clone was seen once. The V call is TRBV11-2, the J call TRBJ2-1; TRBD2 matches 8 bases. The CDR3 is made up of 15 amino acids. The germline V gene has CDR1 SGHAT and CDR2 FQNNGV. Germline trimming cut 3 bases from V and 8 bases from J; bases unmatched to any gene: 9. This CDR3 reads CASSLTGTRDDEQFF. In DNA form, the CDR3 reads TGTGCCAGCAGCTTGACCGGGACTAGGGACGATGAGCAGTTCTTC.

The chain combines TRBV5-1 with TRBJ2-3; D may be TRBD2 (7 bases). The germline V gene has CDR1 SGHRS and CDR2 YFSETQ. This CDR3 has 15 amino acids. V lost 0 bases, J lost 2 bases, and 10 bases lay in between. The CDR3, as DNA: TGCGCCAGCAGCTTGGGGGGGGGCCCCACAGATACGCAGTATTTT. Its protein is CASSLGGGPTDTQYF.

The chain combines TRBV10-2 with TRBJ2-7; 8 bases map to TRBD2. Germline trimming cut 7 bases from V and 2 bases from J; bases unmatched to any gene: 7. Germline-derived CDR1 and CDR2 are WSHSY and SAAADI. This CDR3 contains 14 residues. CDR3: CASIQRETTYEQYF. CDR3 bases: TGCGCCAGCATCCAGCGGGAGACAACCTACGAGCAGTACTTC.

The chain recombines TRBV29-1 with TRBJ2-7; 10 nucleotides agree with TRBD2. The CDR3 covers 14 residues. The germline V gene encodes CDR1 SQVTM and CDR2 ANQGSEA. V was pared by 6 bases and J by 2 bases, with 7 bases of the junction left unmatched. CDR3 DNA: TGCAGCGTCGGTGGGACTAGCGACCCCTACGAGCAGTACTTC. This codes for CSVGGTSDPYEQYF.

The chain has TRBV27 and TRBJ1-5; 7 positions match TRBD1. Trimming at V came to 1 base and at J to 1 base, leaving 10 bases not matched to a gene. The CDR3 spans 18 residues. CDR1 is MNHEY, CDR2 SMNVEV, per germline (reference sequence). CDR3 DNA sequence: TGTGCCAGCAGTTTATTGTTGATAAACAGGGGCAGCAATCAGCCCCAGCATTTT. Protein: CASSLLLINRGSNQPQHF.

The chain uses TRBV29-1 and TRBJ1-2; D gene unclear. The CDR3 covers 14 residues. From germline, CDR1 is SQVTM and CDR2 ANQGSEA. V gave up 1 base and J gave up 5 bases, with 14 bases separating them. The CDR3 nucleotides read TGCAGCGTTGAAGCTCAAGAGACACCGTATGGCTACACCTTC. It specifies CSVEAQETPYGYTF.

This clone appeared once. This chain joins TRBV7-6 and TRBJ1-4; tentatively, D is TRBD1 (6 bases). The CDR3 consists of 15 residues. V lost 5 bases and J lost 4, with 14 bases in between. Germline-derived CDR1 and CDR2 are SGHVS and FNYEAQ. The CDR3: CASSLGQTDNEKLFF. In DNA, the CDR3 is TGTGCCAGCAGCCTTGGACAGACTGATAATGAAAAACTGTTTTTT. The full variable domain, its missing parts supplied by reference TRBV7-6 and TRBJ1-4, is GAGVSQSPRYKVTKRGQDVALRCDPISGHVSLYWYRQALGQGPEFLTYFNYEAQQDKSGLPNDRFSAERPEGSISTLTIQRTEQRDSAMYRCASSLGQTDNEKLFFGSGTQLSVL.

This chain links TRBV27 with TRBJ2-7; TRBD1 matches 8 bases. The CDR3 covers 18 residues. Germline values: CDR1 MNHEY, CDR2 SMNVEV (reference sequence). V trimming: 3 bases; J trimming: 0 bases; junction bases outside the gene matches: 13. Here the CDR3 reads CASSFRSAGQGLSYEQYF. The CDR3 DNA sequence: TGTGCCAGCAGTTTCCGGTCGGCAGGACAGGGCCTCTCCTACGAGCAGTACTTC.